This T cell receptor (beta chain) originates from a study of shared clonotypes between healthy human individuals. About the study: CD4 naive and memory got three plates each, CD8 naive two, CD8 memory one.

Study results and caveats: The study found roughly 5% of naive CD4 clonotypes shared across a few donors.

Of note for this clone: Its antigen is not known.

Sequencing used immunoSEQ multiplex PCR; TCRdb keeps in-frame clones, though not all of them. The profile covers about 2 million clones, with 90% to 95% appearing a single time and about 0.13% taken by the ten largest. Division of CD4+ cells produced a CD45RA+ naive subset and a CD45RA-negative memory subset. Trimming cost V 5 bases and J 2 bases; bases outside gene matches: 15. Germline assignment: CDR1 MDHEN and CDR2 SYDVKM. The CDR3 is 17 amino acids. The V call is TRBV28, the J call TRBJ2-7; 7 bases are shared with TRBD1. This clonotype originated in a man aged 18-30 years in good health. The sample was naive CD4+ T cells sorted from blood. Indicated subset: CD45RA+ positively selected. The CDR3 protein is CASSANQGRGITYEQYF. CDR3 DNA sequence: TGTGCCAGCAGTGCCAATCAGGGCAGGGGGATTACCTACGAGCAGTACTTC.